This note documents a single T cell receptor (beta chain) sequence. The antigen this receptor binds is unknown. No much larger clone exists at a distance of one base, and base qualities are not known. The record originates from a study of technical replicates of blood from several donors (TCRdb year 2017). The library was produced with the immunoSEQ multiplex PCR assay. Entries here come from immuneACCESS through TCRdb and include only in-frame sequences with V and J called. Some clones fail to appear in such tables; in the studies checked, an unresolved V gene covers under half of the shortfall, and the cause of the remainder is unknown. Across this sample there are under 95,000 clones, with 90% to 95% seen only once. Of the sample, approximately 0.25% falls within the top ten clones. The sequence was collected from a human donor in good health. Sequenced material: T cells isolated from PBMCs.

The CDR3 region has the sequence CAWRGTASSYEQYF. The base sequence is TGTGCCTGGAGAGGGACAGCTAGCTCCTACGAGCAGTACTTC. The chain couples TRBV30 to TRBJ2-7, and TRBD1 aligns with 7 junction nucleotides. V ends up 3 bases short and J 0 bases short, with an unmatched junction base count of 5. Taken from the germline V gene (reference sequence), the CDR1 and CDR2 loops are GTSNPN and SVGIG. Measured from the cysteine to the phenylalanine, the CDR3 is 14 residues long. Only CDR3 DNA is held: 42 bases, read in frame from base 1.